This T cell receptor (beta chain) stems from a study of human versus mouse CDR3 diversity and MHC coevolution. TCRdb's table, derived via immunoSEQ multiplex PCR, lists solely in-frame clones and lacks some. The data contain 55,000 to 65,000 clones, just under 95% of them seen just once; the ten biggest clones take up approximately 17%. The trim removed 0 bases at V and 4 bases at J, leaving 12 bases unmatched. Germline CDR1 and CDR2: SGHRS and YFSETQ. This CDR3 is built from 18 residues. General observations from the study: About 6 MHC II alleles selected the human T cells. Among all groups, two of three human donors showed least clonal inequality. About 1.6 million TCR beta clonotypes were estimated for humans, the largest repertoire.

On this clone itself: Antigen unknown.

This TCR was sampled from a person in their sixties in good health. V is TRBV5-1 and J is TRBJ1-1; 10 positions match TRBD1. Sequenced sample: naive CD4+ T cells from blood. As for subset: CD45RO-negative CD62L-positive naive CD4 T cells. The CDR3 sequence: CASSLAETGGFLSTEAFF. The CDR3 DNA sequence: TGCGCCAGCAGCTTGGCGGAGACAGGGGGCTTCCTCAGCACTGAAGCTTTCTTT. The whole variable domain, remainder taken from reference TRBV5-1 and TRBJ1-1, is KAGVTQTPRYLIKTRGQQVTLSCSPISGHRSVSWYQQTPGQGLQFLFEYFSETQRNKGNFPGRFSGRQFSNSRSEMNVSTLELGDSALYLCASSLAETGGFLSTEAFFGQGTRLTVV.